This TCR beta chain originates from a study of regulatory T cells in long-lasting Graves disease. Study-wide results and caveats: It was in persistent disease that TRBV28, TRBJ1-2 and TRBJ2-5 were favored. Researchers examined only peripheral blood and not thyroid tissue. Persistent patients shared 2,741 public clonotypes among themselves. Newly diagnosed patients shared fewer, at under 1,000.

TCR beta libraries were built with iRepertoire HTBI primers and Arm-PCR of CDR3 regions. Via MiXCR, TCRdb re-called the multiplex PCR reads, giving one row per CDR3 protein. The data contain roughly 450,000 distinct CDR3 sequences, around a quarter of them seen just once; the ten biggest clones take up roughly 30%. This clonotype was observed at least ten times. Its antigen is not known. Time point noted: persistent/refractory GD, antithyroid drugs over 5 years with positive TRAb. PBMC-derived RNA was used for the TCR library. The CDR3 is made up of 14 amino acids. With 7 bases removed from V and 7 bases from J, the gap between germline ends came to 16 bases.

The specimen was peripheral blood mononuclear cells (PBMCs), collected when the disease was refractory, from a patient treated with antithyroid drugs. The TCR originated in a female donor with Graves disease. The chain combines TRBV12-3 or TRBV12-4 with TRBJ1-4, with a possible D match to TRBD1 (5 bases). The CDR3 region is CASTPRAQGEKLFF. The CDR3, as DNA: TGTGCCAGCACCCCCCGGGCCCAGGGTGAAAAACTGTTTTTT.